The rows below give T cell receptor beta chains drawn from one sample of a study of beta chain features in type 1 diabetes. Data came from immunoSEQ multiplex PCR; TCRdb stores just in-frame clones and leaves some out. The table includes about 740,000 clones, under 15% detected once. The sample consisted of naive CD4+ T cells from blood. These receptors were collected from a young man with type 1 diabetes. CDR3s include the opening cysteine and the closing phenylalanine or tryptophan.

TRBV5-6	11	TRBJ2-1	CASSLNNEQFF
TRBV6-5	15	TRBJ1-1	CASSYGDPRDTEAFF
TRBV2	12	TRBJ2-5	CASTRAQETQYF
TRBV7-2	14	TRBJ1-2	CASSLRKGQSIPQF
TRBV5-1	15	TRBJ2-7	CASSFTLAGNYEQYF
TRBV10-3	15	TRBJ2-5	CAISSPTDRQETQYF
TRBV7-7	16	TRBJ2-5	CASSLVGTSGQETQYF
TRBV7-2	13	TRBJ2-1	CASKGGGHNEQFF
TRBV10-3	13	TRBJ1-1	CAIMGQGNTEAFF
TRBV23-1	14	TRBJ2-5	CASSQSWSKETQYF
TRBV30	14	TRBJ1-5	CAWKRTSSNQPQHF
TRBV2	15	TRBJ2-7	CASSEEGISFYEQYF
TRBV5-1	15	TRBJ1-3	CASSLGGSSGNTIYF
TRBV30	11	TRBJ2-5	CAWTEKETQYF
TRBV7-3	13	TRBJ2-1	CASSLTGDSSRFF
TRBV7-2	13	TRBJ2-7	CASSLTRADEQYF
TRBV5-4	14	TRBJ2-1	CASSSPTSVTEQFF
TRBV10-1	15	TRBJ2-1	CASSALAEPYNEQFF
TRBV15	16	TRBJ1-4	CATSTRDGLSGEKLFF
TRBV30	11	TRBJ2-7	CAWKEAYEQYF
TRBV25-1	14	TRBJ2-5	CASRAGAPGETQYF
TRBV20-1	11	TRBJ1-1	CSARDLPLAFF
TRBV13	16	TRBJ2-7	CASSSARDRDYYEQYF
TRBV6-5	16	TRBJ2-2	CASSYSWTPNTGELFF
TRBV2	15	TRBJ1-4	CASSEIRSANEKLFF
TRBV2	13	TRBJ1-5	CASSDREGRPQHF
TRBV30	13	TRBJ1-1	CAWSGQAVSEAFF
TRBV7-2	14	TRBJ2-5	CASSSSAVKETQYF
TRBV25-1	13	TRBJ1-6	CASSGSPGSPLHF
TRBV7-2	14	TRBJ1-4	CASSLTGSNEKLFF
TRBV9	14	TRBJ1-6	CASSPGTVNSPLHF
TRBV10-3	13	TRBJ2-7	CAITSGQEMEQYF
TRBV11-2	18	TRBJ2-7	CASSLLTSGGPGLGEQYF
TRBV10-3	12	TRBJ2-5	CAISDSLETQYF
TRBV7-8	14	TRBJ1-2	CASSLAGLDYGYTF
TRBV7-3	16	TRBJ2-5	CASSLGLAGIQETQYF
TRBV4-1	13	TRBJ1-4	CASSRAEGEKLFF
TRBV30	11	TRBJ2-1	CAWSVHDEQFF
TRBV10-2	15	TRBJ2-6	CASGTGGSGANVLTF
TRBV9	13	TRBJ1-2	CASSVLEDYGYTF
TRBV7-9	14	TRBJ1-1	CASSRSEANTEAFF
TRBV28	13	TRBJ1-2	CASSPGQDYGYTF
TRBV6-5	14	TRBJ1-2	CASREPGTDYGYTF
TRBV9	16	TRBJ2-7	CASSVVASGGPYEQYF
TRBV28	13	TRBJ2-7	CASNSGSRYEQYF
TRBV9	14	TRBJ2-5	CASSVDSRQETQYF
TRBV30	14	TRBJ2-3	CAWIPGWDTDTQYF
TRBV10-3	13	TRBJ1-1	CAIRQGGDTEAFF
TRBV27	13	TRBJ2-1	CASSPIVHNEQFF